The clone carrying this TCR beta chain was recorded once. Its antigen is not identified. This table comes from immunoSEQ multiplex PCR, and its TCRdb copy is limited to in-frame clones, with some not included. The sample comprises approximately 56,000 clones, 75% to 90% of which are singletons, and roughly 1.8% rests with the top ten. The data belong to a study of OX40 agonist ivuxolimab in advanced cancers. Broader study findings: At doses 0.1 to 3.0 mg/kg, CD4+ and CD8+ clones expanded.

Specimen: CD4+ or CD8+ T cells sorted from blood, collected in a trial of the OX40 agonist ivuxolimab. This TCR derives from an adult with an advanced solid tumor such as melanoma, head and neck, liver or kidney cancer.

The CDR3: CASKGGFWTEAFF. In DNA, the CDR3 is TGTGCCAGCAAAGGGGGGTTTTGGACTGAAGCTTTCTTT. The chain combines TRBV28 with TRBJ1-1, with D perhaps matching TRBD1 (6 bases). Germline loops: CDR1 MDHEN, CDR2 SYDVKM. V lost 7 bases, J lost 5 bases, and 14 bases lay in between. The CDR3 extends over 13 amino acids.